The present T cell receptor beta chain was sequenced within a study of shared clonotypes between healthy human individuals. The assay used deep level. Profiled with immunoSEQ multiplex PCR; TCRdb holds only in-frame clones, not every one. Of roughly 700,000 clones in the sample, 90% were seen once. Sequenced sample: memory CD8+ T cells from PBMCs. Subset noted: CD45RO+ cells pooled with CCR7-negative TemRA cells. The source is a man aged 18 to 29 in good health. Some clones in this sample may be carry-over from other donors' samples.

Here the CDR3 DNA reads TGTGCCAGCAGTTACCCTGGAGGGACAGATACGCAGTATTTT. Protein: CASSYPGGTDTQYF. V gene TRBV6-5 combines with J gene TRBJ2-3; maybe TRBD2 (6 bases). There are 14 residues in the CDR3. The V end lost 2 bases, the J end lost 3 bases, and 9 bases lay between the germline ends. Germline V gene lookup returns CDR1 MNHEY and CDR2 SVGAGI.